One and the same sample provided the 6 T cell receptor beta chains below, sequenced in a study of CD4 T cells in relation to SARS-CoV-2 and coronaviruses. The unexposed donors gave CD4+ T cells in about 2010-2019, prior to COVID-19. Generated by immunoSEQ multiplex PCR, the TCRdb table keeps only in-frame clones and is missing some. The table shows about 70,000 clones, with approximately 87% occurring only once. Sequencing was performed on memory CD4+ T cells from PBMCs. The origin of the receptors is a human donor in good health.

The CDR3, as DNA: TGTGCCAGCAGTGACACAAACTACGAGGGGCAGTACTTC. Its translation: CASSDTNYEGQYF. This chain uses TRBV2 with TRBJ2-7; D perhaps matches TRBD2 (5 bases). The CDR3 consists of 13 residues. Trimming shortened V by 3 bases and J by 9 bases, and 15 bases separated the two germline ends. CDR1 and CDR2 from the germline V gene are SNHLY and FYNNEI.

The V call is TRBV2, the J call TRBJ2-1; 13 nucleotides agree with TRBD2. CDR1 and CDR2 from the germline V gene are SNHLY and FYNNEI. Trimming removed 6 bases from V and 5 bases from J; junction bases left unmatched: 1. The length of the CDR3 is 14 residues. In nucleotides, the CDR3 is TGTGCCAGCAGGGGACTAGCGGGAAACAATGAGCAGTTCTTC. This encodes CASRGLAGNNEQFF.

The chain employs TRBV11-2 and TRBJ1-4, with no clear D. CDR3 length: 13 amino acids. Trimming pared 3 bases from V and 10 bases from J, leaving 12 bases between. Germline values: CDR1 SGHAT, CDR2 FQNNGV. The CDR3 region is CASSFGGSAKLFF. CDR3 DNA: TGTGCCAGCAGCTTTGGAGGTAGTGCAAAACTGTTTTTT.

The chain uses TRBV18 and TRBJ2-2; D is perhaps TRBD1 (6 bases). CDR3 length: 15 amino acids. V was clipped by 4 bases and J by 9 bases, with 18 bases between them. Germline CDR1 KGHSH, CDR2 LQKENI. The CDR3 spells CASSQPNRVSRELFF. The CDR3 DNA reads TGTGCCAGCTCACAACCGAACAGGGTGAGTAGGGAGCTGTTTTTT.

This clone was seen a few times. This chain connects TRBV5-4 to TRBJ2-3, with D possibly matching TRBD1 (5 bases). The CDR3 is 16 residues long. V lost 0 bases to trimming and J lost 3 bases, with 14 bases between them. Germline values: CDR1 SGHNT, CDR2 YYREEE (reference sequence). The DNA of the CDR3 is TGTGCCAGCAGCTTGGCCGGCCAGGGTGGGACAGATACGCAGTATTTT. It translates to CASSLAGQGGTDTQYF.

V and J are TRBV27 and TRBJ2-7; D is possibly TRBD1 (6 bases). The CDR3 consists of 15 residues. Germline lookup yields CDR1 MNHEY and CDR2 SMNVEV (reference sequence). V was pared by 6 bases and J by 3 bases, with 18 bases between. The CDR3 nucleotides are TGTGCCAGCAGGGAACAGGGAAACATTCTCTACGAGCAGTACTTC. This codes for CASREQGNILYEQYF.